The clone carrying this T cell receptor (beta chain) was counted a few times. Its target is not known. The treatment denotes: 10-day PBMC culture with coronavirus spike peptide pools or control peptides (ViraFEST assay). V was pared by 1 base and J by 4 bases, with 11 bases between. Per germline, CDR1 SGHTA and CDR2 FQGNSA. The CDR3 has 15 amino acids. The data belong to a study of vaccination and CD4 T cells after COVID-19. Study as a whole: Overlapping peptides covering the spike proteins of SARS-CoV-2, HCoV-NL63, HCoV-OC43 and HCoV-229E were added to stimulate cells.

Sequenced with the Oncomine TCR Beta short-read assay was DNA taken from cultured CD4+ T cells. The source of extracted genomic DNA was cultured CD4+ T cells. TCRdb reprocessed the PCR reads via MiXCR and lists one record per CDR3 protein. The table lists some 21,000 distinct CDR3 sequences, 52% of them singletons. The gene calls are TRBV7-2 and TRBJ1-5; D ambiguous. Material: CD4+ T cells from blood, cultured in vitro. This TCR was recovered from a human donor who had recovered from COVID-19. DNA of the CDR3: TGTGCCAGCAGCTTAGATTTTGGCGGAAATCAGCCCCAGCATTTT. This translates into CASSLDFGGNQPQHF.